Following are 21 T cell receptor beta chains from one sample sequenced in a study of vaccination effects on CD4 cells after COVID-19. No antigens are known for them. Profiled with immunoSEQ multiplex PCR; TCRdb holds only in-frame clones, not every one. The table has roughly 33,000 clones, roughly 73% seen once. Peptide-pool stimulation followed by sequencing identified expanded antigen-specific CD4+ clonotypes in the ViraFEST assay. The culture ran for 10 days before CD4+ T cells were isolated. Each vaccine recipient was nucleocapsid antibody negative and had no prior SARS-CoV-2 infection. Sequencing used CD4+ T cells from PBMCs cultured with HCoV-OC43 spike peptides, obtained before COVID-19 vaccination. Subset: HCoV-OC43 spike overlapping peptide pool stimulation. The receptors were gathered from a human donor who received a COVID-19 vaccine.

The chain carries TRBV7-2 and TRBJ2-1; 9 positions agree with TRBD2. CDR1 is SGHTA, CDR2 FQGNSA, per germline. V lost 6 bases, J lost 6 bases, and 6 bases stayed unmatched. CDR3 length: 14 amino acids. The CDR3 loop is CASRTAGGPNEQFF. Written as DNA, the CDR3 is TGTGCCAGCAGGACAGCGGGAGGTCCCAATGAGCAGTTCTTC.

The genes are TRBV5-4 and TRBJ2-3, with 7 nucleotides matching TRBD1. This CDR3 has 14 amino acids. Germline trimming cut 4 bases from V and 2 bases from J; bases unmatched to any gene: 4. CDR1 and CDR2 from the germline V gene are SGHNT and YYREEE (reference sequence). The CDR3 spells CASSPGTDTDTQYF. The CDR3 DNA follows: TGTGCCAGCAGCCCCGGGACAGACACAGATACGCAGTATTTT. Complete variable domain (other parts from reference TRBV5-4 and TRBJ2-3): ETGVTQSPTHLIKTRGQQVTLRCSSQSGHNTVSWYQQALGQGPQFIFQYYREEENGRGNFPPRFSGLQFPNYSSELNVNALELDDSALYLCASSPGTDTDTQYFGPGTRLTVL.

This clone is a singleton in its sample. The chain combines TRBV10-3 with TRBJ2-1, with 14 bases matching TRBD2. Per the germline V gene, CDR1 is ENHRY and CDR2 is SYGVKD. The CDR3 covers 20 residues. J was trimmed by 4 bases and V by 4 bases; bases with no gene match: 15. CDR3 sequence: CAISGDPGLAGAPVYNEQFF. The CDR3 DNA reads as TGTGCCATCAGTGGGGACCCGGGACTAGCGGGGGCCCCTGTTTACAATGAGCAGTTCTTC.

The CDR3 DNA is TGTGCCAGCAGTTACTCTGGACAGCCCAATAACTATGGCTACACCTTC. It specifies CASSYSGQPNNYGYTF. V and J are TRBV6-5 and TRBJ1-2; TRBD1 is a possible D gene (6 bases). This CDR3 contains 16 residues. Looked up from germline, CDR1 is MNHEY and CDR2 is SVGAGI. The V and J ends lost 0 bases and 1 base respectively, with 12 bases between them.

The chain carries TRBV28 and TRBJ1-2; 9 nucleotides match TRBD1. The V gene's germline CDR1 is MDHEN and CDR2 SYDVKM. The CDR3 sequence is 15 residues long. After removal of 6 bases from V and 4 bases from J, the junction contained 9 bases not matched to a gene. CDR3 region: CASSPGQGGPYGYTF. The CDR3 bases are TGTGCCAGCAGCCCGGGACAGGGCGGACCCTATGGCTACACCTTC.

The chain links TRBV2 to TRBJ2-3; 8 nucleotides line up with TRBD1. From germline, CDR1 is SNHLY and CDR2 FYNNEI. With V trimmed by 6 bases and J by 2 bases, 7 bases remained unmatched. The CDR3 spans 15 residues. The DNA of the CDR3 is TGTGCCAGCAGATCACAGGGGGTCAACACAGATACGCAGTATTTT. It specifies CASRSQGVNTDTQYF.

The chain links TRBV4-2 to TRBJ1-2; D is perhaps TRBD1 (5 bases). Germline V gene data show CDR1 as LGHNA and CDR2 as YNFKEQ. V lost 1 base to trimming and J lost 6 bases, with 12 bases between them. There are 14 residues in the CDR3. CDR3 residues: CASSQVGQVDGYTF. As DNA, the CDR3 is TGTGCCAGCAGCCAAGTGGGGCAGGTGGATGGCTACACCTTC.

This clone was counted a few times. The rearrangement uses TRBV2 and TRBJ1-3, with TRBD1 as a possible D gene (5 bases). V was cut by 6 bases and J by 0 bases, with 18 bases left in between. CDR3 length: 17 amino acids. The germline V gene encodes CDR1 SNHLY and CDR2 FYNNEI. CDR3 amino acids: CASSSTAGFLSGNTIYF. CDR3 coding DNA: TGTGCCAGCAGCTCCACGGCAGGGTTCCTCTCTGGAAACACCATATATTTT.

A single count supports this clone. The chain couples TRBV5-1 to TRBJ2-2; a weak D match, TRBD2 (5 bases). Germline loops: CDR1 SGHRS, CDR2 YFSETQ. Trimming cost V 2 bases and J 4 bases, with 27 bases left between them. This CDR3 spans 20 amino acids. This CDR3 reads CASSFKLGDVSVRFTGELFF. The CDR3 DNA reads TGCGCCAGCAGCTTTAAGTTGGGAGACGTCTCAGTGAGGTTCACCGGGGAGCTGTTTTTT.

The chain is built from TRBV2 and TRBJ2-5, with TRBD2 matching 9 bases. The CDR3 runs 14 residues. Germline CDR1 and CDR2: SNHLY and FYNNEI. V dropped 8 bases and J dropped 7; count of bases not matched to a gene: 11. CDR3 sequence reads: CASSASGATRTQYF. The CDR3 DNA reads TGTGCCAGCTCGGCTAGCGGGGCCACCAGGACCCAGTACTTC.

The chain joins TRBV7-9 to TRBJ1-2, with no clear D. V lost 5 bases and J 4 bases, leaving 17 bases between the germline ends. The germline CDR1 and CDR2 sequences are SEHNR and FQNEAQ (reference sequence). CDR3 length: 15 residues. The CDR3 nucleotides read TGTGCCAGCAGCCAAGAATCAACAGCGTCCTATGGCTACACCTTC. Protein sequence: CASSQESTASYGYTF.

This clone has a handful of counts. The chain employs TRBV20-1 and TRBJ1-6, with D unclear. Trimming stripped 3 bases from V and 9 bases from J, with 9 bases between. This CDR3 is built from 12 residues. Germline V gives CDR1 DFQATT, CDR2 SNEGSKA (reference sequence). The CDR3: CSASSLGSPLHF. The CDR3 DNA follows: TGCAGTGCTAGTAGTCTAGGTTCACCCCTCCACTTT.

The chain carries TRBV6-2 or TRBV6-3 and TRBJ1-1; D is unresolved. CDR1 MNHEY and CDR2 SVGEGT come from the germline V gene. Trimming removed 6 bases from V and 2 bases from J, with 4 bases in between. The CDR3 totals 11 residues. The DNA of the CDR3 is TGTGCCAGCAGCAGAAACACTGAAGCTTTCTTT. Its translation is CASSRNTEAFF.

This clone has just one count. The CDR3 region is CAISGTEDNEKLFF. The CDR3 nucleotides read TGTGCCATCAGTGGGACAGAAGATAATGAAAAACTGTTTTTT. This chain uses TRBV10-3 with TRBJ1-4, with a possible D match to TRBD1 (6 bases). The CDR3 extends over 14 amino acids. Germline V gene sequence: CDR1 ENHRY, CDR2 SYGVKD. The V end lost 4 bases, the J end lost 4 bases, and 10 bases lay between the germline ends.

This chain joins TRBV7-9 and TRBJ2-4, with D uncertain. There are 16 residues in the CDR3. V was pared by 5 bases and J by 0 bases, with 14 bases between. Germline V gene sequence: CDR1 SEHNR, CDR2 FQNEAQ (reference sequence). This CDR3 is CASSADGTLAKNIQYF. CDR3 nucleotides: TGTGCCAGCAGCGCCGACGGTACCCTAGCCAAAAACATTCAGTACTTC. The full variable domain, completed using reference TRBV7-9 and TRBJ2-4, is DTGVSQNPRHKITKRGQNVTFRCDPISEHNRLYWYRQTLGQGPEFLTYFQNEAQLEKSRLLSDRFSAERPKGSFSTLEIQRTEQGDSAMYLCASSADGTLAKNIQYFGAGTRLSVL.

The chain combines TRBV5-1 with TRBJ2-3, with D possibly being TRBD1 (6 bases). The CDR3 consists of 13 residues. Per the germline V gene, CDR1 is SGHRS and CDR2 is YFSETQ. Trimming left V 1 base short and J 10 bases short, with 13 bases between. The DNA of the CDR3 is TGCGCCAGCAGCTTGCAGGGGCCCCCACCGCAGTATTTT. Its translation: CASSLQGPPPQYF.

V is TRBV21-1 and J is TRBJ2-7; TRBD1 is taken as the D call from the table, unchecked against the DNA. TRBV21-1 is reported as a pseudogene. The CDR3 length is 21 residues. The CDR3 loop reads CASSKVGQGQGARNIPYEQYF. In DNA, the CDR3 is TGTGCCAGCAGCAAAGTGGGACAGGGACAGGGGGCGCGTAATATCCCCTACGAGCAGTACTTC.

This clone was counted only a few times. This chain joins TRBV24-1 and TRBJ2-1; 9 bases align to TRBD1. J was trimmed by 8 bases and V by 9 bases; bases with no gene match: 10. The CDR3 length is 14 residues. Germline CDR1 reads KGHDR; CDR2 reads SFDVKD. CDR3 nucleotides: TGTGCCACCCAGAGAGGGACAGGGCGCCATGAGCAGTTCTTC. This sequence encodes CATQRGTGRHEQFF.

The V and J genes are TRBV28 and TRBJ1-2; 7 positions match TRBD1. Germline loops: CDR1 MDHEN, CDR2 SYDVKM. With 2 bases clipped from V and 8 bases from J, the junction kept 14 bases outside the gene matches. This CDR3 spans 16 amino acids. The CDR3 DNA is TGTGCCAGCAGTTTAAGTCTCGGGACAAACAGGGGCGGCTACACCTTC. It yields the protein CASSLSLGTNRGGYTF.

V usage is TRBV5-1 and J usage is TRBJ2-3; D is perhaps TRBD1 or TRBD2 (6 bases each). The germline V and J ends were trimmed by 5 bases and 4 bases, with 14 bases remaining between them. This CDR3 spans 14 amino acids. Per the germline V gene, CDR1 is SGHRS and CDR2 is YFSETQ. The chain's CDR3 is CASRATGRPDTQYF. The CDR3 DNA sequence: TGCGCCAGCAGGGCTACAGGGAGGCCAGATACGCAGTATTTT.

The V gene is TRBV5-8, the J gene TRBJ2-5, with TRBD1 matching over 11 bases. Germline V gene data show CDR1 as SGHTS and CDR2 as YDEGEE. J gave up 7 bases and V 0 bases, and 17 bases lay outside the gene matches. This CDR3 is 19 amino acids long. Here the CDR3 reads CASSLASDRGRLRDRTQYF. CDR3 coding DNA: TGTGCCAGCAGCTTGGCATCGGACAGGGGGCGTCTTAGGGATCGGACCCAGTACTTC.